This T cell receptor (beta chain) was documented in a study of blood T cell repertoires in COVID-19. Study-wide background: The United States, Italy and Spain supplied acute and convalescent COVID-19 samples.

Authors' methods: Reference gene primer amplification in the assay estimated nucleated cell counts. Produced via immunoSEQ multiplex PCR; TCRdb's table is partial and in-frame only. That table is the source of V, J and clone size, and D and trimming were worked out from the DNA. The sample lists about 170,000 clones, about 85% seen once, with about 1.2% in the top ten. Germline-derived CDR1 and CDR2 are MNHEY and SMNVEV (reference sequence). The germline V and J ends were trimmed by 6 bases and 9 bases, with 17 bases remaining between them. The CDR3 contains 13 residues. Sequencing was done on a sample of peripheral blood. The sequence was obtained from a man aged 60 to 75 who had recovered from COVID-19. The V call is TRBV27, the J call TRBJ1-2; D is undetermined. The CDR3 DNA reads TGTGCCAGCAGCAAGGAGGTGCGTCACAGCTACACCTTC. Amino acid sequence: CASSKEVRHSYTF.